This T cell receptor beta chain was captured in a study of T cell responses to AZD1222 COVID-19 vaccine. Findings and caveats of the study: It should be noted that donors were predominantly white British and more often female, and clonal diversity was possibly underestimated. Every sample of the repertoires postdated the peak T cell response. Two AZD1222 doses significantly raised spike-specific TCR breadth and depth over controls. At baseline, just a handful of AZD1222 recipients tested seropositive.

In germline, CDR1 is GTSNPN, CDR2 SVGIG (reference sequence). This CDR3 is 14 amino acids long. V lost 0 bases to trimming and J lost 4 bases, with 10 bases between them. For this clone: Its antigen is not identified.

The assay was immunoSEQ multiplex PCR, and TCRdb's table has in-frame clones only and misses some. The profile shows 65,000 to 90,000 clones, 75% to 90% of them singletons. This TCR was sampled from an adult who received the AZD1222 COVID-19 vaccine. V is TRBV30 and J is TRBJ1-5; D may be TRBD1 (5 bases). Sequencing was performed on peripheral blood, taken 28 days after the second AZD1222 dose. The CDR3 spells CAWSVDTANQPQHF. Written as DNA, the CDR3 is TGTGCCTGGAGTGTGGACACGGCAAATCAGCCCCAGCATTTT. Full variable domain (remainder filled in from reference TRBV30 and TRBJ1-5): SQTIHQWPATLVQPVGSPLSLECTVEGTSNPNLYWYRQAAGRGLQLLFYSVGIGQISSEVPQNLSASRPQDRQFILSSKKLLLSDSGFYLCAWSVDTANQPQHFGDGTRLSIL.